What follows are 6 T cell receptor beta chains derived from one specimen sequenced in a study of blood T cell repertoires in COVID-19. Some clones are missing from TCRdb's copy, which holds only in-frame ones; the method was immunoSEQ multiplex PCR. The profile shows about 380,000 clones, roughly 91% of them singletons. The sequenced sample was PBMCs or T cells enriched from blood (not recorded which). Every receptor here comes from a woman under 30 who had recovered from COVID-19.

Notes on this clone: Other DNA sequences in the sample encode the same CDR3. The rearrangement joins TRBV5-1 to TRBJ1-1, with 7 bases matching TRBD1. The CDR3 contains 15 residues. Germline CDR1 is SGHRS and CDR2 is YFSETQ. J gave up 1 base and V 0 bases, and 3 bases lay outside the gene matches. DNA for the CDR3: TGCGCCAGCAGCTTGGCCGGGACAGCGAACACTGAAGCTTTCTTT. Protein product: CASSLAGTANTEAFF.

This chain joins TRBV5-4 and TRBJ2-5, with 8 bases matching TRBD1. Unmatched junction bases numbered 13, after V lost 4 bases and J lost 5 bases. Per germline, CDR1 SGHNT and CDR2 YYREEE (reference sequence). This CDR3 is 16 amino acids long. CDR3 loop: CASSPSDRGPRETQYF. As DNA, the CDR3 is TGTGCCAGCAGCCCCTCCGACAGGGGCCCCCGGGAGACCCAGTACTTC.

The gene calls are TRBV13 and TRBJ2-5; possibly TRBD1 for D (5 bases). Trimming removed 5 bases from V and 5 bases from J, with 24 bases in between. Germline lookup yields CDR1 PRHDT and CDR2 FYEKMQ (reference sequence). The CDR3 is 17 amino acids. DNA for the CDR3: TGTGCCAGCAGCCCGACAGCCATAAGAACTCAGACGGAGACCCAGTACTTC. Its translation: CASSPTAIRTQTETQYF.

This clone was picked up a small number of times. CDR3 bases: TGCGCCAGCCAGGGGTTGGACACTGAAGCTTTCTTT. The encoded protein is CASQGLDTEAFF. The chain links TRBV4-1 to TRBJ1-1, with D possibly matching TRBD1 (6 bases). The CDR3 runs to 12 residues. V was shortened by 8 bases and J by 3 bases, with 10 bases between the two germline ends. Per germline, CDR1 MGHRA and CDR2 YSYEKL.

The rearrangement joins TRBV18 to TRBJ1-2; 8 nucleotides line up with TRBD1. The CDR3 sequence is 17 residues long. Germline V gene sequence: CDR1 KGHSH, CDR2 LQKENI. The J segment lost 3 bases and the V segment lost 3 bases, leaving 12 bases of the junction unmatched. This CDR3 reads CASSPNPGQAEYYGYTF. CDR3 bases: TGTGCCAGCTCACCTAACCCGGGACAGGCAGAGTACTATGGCTACACCTTC.

The genes are TRBV28 and TRBJ2-6; tentative D call: TRBD1 (5 bases). The CDR3 sequence is 17 residues long. V was clipped by 3 bases and J by 0 bases, with 12 bases between them. The germline CDR1 and CDR2 sequences are MDHEN and SYDVKM. CDR3 loop: CASSFDRGISGANVLTF. In DNA form, the CDR3 reads TGTGCCAGCAGTTTTGATAGGGGCATCTCTGGGGCCAACGTCCTGACTTTC. The whole variable domain, remainder taken from reference TRBV28 and TRBJ2-6, is DVKVTQSSRYLVKRTGEKVFLECVQDMDHENMFWYRQDPGLGLRLIYFSYDVKMKEKGDIPEGYSVSREKKERFSLILESASTNQTSMYLCASSFDRGISGANVLTFGAGSRLTVL.